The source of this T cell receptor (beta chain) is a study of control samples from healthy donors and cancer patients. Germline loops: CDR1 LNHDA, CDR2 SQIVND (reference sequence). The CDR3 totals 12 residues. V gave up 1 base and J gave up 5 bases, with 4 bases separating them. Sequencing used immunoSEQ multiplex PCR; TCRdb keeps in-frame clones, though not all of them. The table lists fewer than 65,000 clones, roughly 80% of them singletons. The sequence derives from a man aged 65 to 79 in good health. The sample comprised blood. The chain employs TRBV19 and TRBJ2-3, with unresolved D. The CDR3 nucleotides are TGTGCCAGTAGTATAGTCGGAGATACGCAGTATTTT. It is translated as CASSIVGDTQYF.